These 3 T cell receptor beta chains originate from one sample sequenced in a study of cytomegalovirus exposure and HLA in healthy donors (TCRdb year 2017). The library relied on the immunoSEQ multiplex PCR assay. A mixture of 60 forward primers for TCR Vbeta segments and 13 reverse primers for TCR Jbeta segments was used in the multiplex PCR. Not all clones reach the TCRdb copy of this immuneACCESS table, which keeps in-frame sequences only. Checked studies attribute under half of the gap to unresolved V genes and leave the rest unexplained. This sample comprises some 78,000 clones, roughly 80% of them detected only once. 32% of the sample lies in the top ten. Source material: PBMCs. The receptors here all came from a man aged 45 to 65 in good health and CMV-seropositive.

The chain recombines TRBV2 with TRBJ1-5, with a tentative D call TRBD1 (6 bases). V lost 8 bases and J lost 3, with 14 bases in between. CDR1 and CDR2 from the germline V gene are SNHLY and FYNNEI. The CDR3 length is 14 residues. The CDR3 sequence is CASDEQGPNQPQHF. The DNA of the CDR3 is TGTGCCAGCGACGAACAGGGTCCCAATCAGCCCCAGCATTTT.

The V gene is TRBV10-3, the J gene TRBJ2-1; perhaps TRBD1 as D (6 bases). The V end was cut by 5 bases, the J end by 6 bases, with 14 bases between. Germline V lookup: CDR1 ENHRY, CDR2 SYGVKD. The CDR3 spans 14 residues. The CDR3 bases are TGTGCCATCAGTCCCTCGACAGGCTCCAATGAGCAGTTCTTC. Protein product: CAISPSTGSNEQFF.

The gene calls are TRBV30 and TRBJ2-2, with TRBD2 as a possible D gene (6 bases). Germline loops: CDR1 GTSNPN, CDR2 SVGIG (reference sequence). V lost 5 bases and J 0 bases, leaving 16 bases between the germline ends. The CDR3 runs to 16 residues. The CDR3 loop reads CAWAPGTYANTGELFF. Written as DNA, the CDR3 is TGTGCCTGGGCTCCCGGGACTTACGCGAACACCGGGGAGCTGTTTTTT.